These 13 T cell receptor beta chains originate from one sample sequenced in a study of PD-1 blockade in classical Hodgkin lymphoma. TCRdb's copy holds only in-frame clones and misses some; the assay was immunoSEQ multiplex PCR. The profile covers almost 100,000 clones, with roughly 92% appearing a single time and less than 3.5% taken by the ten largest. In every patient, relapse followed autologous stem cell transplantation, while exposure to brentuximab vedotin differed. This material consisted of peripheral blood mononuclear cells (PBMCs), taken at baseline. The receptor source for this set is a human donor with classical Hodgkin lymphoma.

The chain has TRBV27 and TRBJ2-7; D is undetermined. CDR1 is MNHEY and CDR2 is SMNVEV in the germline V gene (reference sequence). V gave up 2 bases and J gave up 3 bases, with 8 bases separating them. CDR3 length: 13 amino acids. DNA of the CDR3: TGTGCCAGCAGTTTAAGCTCAGACTACGAGCAGTACTTC. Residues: CASSLSSDYEQYF.

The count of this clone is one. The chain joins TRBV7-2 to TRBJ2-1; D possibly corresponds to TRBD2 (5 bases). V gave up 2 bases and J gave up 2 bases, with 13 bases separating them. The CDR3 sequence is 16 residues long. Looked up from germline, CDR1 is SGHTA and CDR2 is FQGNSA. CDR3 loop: CASSLISGIPYNEQFF. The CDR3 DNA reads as TGTGCCAGCAGCTTAATAAGCGGAATACCCTACAATGAGCAGTTCTTC.

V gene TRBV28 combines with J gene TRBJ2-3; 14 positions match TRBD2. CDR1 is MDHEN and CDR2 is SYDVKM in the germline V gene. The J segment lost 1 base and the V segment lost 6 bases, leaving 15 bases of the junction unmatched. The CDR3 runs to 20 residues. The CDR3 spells CASRGLRLAGGSWGTDTQYF. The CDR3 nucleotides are TGTGCCAGCAGAGGCCTCCGACTAGCGGGAGGGAGTTGGGGCACAGATACGCAGTATTTT.

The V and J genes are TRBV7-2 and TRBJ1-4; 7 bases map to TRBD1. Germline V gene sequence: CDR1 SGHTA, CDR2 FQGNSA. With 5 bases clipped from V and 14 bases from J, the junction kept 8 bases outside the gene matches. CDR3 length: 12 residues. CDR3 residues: CASSTNRGLLFF. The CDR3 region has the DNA TGTGCCAGCAGCACCAACAGGGGACTCCTGTTTTTT. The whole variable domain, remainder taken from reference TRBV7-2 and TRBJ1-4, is GAGVSQSPSNKVTEKGKDVELRCDPISGHTALYWYRQSLGQGLEFLIYFQGNSAPDKSGLPSDRFSAERTGGSVSTLTIQRTQQEDSAVYLCASSTNRGLLFFGSGTQLSVL.

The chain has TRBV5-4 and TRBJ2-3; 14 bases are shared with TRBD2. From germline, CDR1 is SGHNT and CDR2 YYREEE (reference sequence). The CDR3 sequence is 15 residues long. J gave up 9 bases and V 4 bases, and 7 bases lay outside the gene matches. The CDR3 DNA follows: TGTGCCAGCAGCCTCCAGGGACTAGCGGGAGAAACGCAGTATTTT. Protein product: CASSLQGLAGETQYF. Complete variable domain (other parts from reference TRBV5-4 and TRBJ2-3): ETGVTQSPTHLIKTRGQQVTLRCSSQSGHNTVSWYQQALGQGPQFIFQYYREEENGRGNFPPRFSGLQFPNYSSELNVNALELDDSALYLCASSLQGLAGETQYFGPGTRLTVL.

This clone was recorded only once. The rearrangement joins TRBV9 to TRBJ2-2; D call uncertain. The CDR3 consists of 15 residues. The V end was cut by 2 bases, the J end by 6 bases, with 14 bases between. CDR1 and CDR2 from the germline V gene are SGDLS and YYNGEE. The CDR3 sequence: CASSVDTAVPGELFF. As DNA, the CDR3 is TGTGCCAGCAGCGTGGATACGGCAGTACCCGGGGAGCTGTTTTTT.

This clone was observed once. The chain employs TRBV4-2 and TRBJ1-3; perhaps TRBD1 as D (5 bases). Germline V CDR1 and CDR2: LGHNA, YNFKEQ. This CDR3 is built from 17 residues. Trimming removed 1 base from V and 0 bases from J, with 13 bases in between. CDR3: CASSQGFRGSSGNTIYF. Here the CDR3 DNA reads TGTGCCAGCAGCCAAGGGTTCCGGGGGAGCTCTGGAAACACCATATATTTT.

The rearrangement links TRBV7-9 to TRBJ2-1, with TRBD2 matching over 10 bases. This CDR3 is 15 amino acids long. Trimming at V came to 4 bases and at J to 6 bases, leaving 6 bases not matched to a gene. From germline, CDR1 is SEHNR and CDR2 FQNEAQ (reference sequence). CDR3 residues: CASSSRLAGGNEQFF. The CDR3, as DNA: TGTGCCAGCAGCTCTAGACTAGCGGGCGGCAATGAGCAGTTCTTC.

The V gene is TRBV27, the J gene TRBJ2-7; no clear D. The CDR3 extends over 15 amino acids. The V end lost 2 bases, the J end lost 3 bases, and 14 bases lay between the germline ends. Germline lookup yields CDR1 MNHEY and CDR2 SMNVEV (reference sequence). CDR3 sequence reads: CASSLEGSPFYEQYF. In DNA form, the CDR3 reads TGTGCCAGCAGTTTAGAAGGCTCCCCTTTCTACGAGCAGTACTTC.

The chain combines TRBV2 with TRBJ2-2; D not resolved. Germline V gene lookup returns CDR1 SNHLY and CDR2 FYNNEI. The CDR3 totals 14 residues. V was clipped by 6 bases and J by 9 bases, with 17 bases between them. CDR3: CASSLLHGSRELFF. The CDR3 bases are TGTGCCAGCAGCCTGTTACACGGTTCAAGGGAGCTGTTTTTT.

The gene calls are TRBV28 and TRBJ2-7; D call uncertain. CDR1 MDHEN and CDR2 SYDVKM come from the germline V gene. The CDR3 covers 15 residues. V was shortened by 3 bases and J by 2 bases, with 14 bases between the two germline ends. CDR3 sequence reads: CASSFSSRPPYEQYF. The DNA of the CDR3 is TGTGCCAGCAGTTTTAGCTCAAGGCCCCCCTACGAGCAGTACTTC.

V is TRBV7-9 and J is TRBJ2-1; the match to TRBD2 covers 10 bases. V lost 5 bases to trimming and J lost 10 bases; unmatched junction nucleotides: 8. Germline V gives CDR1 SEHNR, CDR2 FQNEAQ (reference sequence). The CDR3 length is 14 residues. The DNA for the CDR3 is TGTGCCAGCAGCCAGCTAGCGGGAGCCGGGGAGCAGTTCTTC. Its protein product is CASSQLAGAGEQFF.

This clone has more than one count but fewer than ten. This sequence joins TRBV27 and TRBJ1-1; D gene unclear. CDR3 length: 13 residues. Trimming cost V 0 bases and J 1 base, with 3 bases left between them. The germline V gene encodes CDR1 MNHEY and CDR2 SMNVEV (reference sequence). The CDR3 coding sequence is TGTGCCAGCAGTTTATCCCGGAACACTGAAGCTTTCTTT. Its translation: CASSLSRNTEAFF.